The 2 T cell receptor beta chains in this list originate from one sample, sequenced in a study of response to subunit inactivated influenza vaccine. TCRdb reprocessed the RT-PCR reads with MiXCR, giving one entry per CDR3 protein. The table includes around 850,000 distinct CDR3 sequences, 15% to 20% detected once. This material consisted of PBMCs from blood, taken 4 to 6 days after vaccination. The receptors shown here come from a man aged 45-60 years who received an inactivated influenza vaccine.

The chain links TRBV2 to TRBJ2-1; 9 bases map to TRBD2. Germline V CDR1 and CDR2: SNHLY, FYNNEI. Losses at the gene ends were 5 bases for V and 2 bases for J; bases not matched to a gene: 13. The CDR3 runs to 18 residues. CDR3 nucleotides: TGTGCCAGCAGTCCACGACATACAGCGGGAGGAACCTACAATGAGCAGTTCTTC. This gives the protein CASSPRHTAGGTYNEQFF.

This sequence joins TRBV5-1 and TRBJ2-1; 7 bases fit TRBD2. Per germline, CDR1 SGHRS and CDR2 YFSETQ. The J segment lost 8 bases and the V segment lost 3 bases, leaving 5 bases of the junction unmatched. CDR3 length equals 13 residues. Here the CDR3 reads CASSSGGFDEQFF. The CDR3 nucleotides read TGCGCCAGCAGCTCGGGGGGTTTCGATGAGCAGTTCTTC.